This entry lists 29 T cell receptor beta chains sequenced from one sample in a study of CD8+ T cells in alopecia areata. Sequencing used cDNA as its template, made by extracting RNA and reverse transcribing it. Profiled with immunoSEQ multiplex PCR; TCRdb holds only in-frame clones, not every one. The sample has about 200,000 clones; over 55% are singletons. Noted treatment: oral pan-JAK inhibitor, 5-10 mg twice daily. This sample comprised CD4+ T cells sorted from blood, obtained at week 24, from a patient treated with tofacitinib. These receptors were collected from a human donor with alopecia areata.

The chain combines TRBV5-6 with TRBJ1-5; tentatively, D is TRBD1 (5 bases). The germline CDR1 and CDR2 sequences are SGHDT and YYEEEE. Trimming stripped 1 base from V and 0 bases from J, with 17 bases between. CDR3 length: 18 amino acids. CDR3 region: CASSLFGTAPYSNQPQHF. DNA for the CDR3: TGTGCCAGCAGCTTGTTTGGGACCGCACCCTATAGCAATCAGCCCCAGCATTTT.

The CDR3 protein is CSVQGLPLNTEAFF. CDR3 nucleotide sequence: TGCAGCGTACAGGGTCTCCCTCTGAACACTGAAGCTTTCTTT. This chain links TRBV29-1 with TRBJ1-1; weak D call: TRBD1 (6 bases). Between the trimmed V and J ends, which lost 6 bases and 0 bases, there was a span of 14 bases. Germline CDR1 is SQVTM and CDR2 is ANQGSEA. CDR3 length: 14 residues.

Written as DNA, the CDR3 is TGTGCCAGCAGCTTAAGTAGGGGAGCGGAAGCTTTCTTT. It is translated as CASSLSRGAEAFF. V is TRBV11-2 and J is TRBJ1-1; D is perhaps TRBD1 (5 bases). Germline V gives CDR1 SGHAT, CDR2 FQNNGV. V was pared by 2 bases and J by 8 bases, with 12 bases between. The CDR3 spans 13 residues.

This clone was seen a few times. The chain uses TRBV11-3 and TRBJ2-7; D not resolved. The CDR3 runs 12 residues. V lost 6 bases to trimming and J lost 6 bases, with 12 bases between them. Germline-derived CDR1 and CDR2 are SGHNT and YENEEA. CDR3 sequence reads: CASSHPEGEQYF. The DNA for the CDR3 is TGTGCCAGCAGTCACCCCGAAGGCGAGCAGTACTTC.

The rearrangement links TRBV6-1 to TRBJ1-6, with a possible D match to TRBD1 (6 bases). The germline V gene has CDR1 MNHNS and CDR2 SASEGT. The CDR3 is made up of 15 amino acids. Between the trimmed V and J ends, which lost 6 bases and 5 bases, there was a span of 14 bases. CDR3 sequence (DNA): TGTGCCAGCAGAAGCGGGGGCGGTAATAATTCACCCCTCCACTTT. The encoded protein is CASRSGGGNNSPLHF.

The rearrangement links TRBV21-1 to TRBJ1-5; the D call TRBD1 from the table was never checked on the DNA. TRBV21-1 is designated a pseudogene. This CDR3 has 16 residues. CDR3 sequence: CASSKAPGQGYQPQHF. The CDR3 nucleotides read TGTGCCAGCAGCAAAGCACCGGGACAGGGGTATCAGCCCCAGCATTTT.

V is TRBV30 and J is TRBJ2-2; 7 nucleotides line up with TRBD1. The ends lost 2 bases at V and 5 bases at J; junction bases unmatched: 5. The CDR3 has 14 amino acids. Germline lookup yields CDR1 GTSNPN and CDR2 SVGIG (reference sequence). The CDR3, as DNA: TGTGCCTGGAGTCAAAACAGGGGAACCGGGGAGCTGTTTTTT. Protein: CAWSQNRGTGELFF.

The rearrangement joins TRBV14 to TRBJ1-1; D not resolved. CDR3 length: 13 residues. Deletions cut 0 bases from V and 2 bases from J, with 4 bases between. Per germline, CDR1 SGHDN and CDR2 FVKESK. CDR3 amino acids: CASSQEVNTEAFF. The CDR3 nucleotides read TGTGCCAGCAGCCAAGAGGTTAACACTGAAGCTTTCTTT.

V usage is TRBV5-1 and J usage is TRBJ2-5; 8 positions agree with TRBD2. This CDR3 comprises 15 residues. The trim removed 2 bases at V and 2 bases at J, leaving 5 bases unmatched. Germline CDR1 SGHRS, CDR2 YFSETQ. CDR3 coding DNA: TGCGCCAGCAGCTTCCTAGCGGGCCCTCAAGAGACCCAGTACTTC. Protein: CASSFLAGPQETQYF.

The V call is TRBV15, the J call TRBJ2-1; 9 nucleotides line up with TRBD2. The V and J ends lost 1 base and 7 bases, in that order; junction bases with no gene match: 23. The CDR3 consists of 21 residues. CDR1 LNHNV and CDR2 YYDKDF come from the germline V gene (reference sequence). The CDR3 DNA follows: TGTGCCACCAGCAGAGTGGGTAGCGGGGGTACACTTACCTTTCCGGGGAATGAGCAGTTCTTC. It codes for CATSRVGSGGTLTFPGNEQFF.

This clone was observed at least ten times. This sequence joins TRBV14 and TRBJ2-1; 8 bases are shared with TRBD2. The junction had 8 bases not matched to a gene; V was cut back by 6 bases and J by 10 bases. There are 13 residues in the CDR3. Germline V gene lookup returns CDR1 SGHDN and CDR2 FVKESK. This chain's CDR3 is CASSRGLAWEQFF. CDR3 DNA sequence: TGTGCCAGCAGTCGCGGACTAGCATGGGAGCAGTTCTTC.

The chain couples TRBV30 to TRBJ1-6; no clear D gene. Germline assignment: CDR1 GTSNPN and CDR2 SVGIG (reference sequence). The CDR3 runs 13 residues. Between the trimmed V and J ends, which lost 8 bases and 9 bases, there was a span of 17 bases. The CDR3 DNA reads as TGTGCCCAAAACTCCTACCCGGGTTCACCCCTCCACTTT. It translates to CAQNSYPGSPLHF.

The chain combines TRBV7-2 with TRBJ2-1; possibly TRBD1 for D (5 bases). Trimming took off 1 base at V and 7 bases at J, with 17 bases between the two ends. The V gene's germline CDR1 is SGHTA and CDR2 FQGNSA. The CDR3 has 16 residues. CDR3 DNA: TGTGCCAGCAGCTTAGATGGGTTAAGGGGTAGGAATGAGCAGTTCTTC. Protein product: CASSLDGLRGRNEQFF. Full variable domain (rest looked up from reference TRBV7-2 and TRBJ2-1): GAGVSQSPSNKVTEKGKDVELRCDPISGHTALYWYRQSLGQGLEFLIYFQGNSAPDKSGLPSDRFSAERTGGSVSTLTIQRTQQEDSAVYLCASSLDGLRGRNEQFFGPGTRLTVL.

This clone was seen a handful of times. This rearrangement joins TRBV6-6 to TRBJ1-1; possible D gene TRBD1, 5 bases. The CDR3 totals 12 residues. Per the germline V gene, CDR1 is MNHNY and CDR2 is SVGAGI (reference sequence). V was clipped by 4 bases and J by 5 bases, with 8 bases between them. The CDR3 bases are TGTGCCAGCAGTTTCGCAGGGACTGAAGCTTTCTTT. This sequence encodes CASSFAGTEAFF.

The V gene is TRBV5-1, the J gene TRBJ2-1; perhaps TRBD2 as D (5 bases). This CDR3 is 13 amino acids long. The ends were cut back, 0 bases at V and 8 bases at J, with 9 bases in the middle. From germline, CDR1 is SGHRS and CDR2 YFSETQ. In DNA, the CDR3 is TGCGCCAGCAGCTTGGGGCAGGACTATGAGCAGTTCTTC. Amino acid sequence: CASSLGQDYEQFF.

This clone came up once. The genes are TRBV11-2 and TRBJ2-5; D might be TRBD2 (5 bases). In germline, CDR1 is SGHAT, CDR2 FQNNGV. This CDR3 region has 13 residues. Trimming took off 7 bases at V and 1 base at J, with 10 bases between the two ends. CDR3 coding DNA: TGTGCCAGCACCTTCGGGATCCAAGAGACCCAGTACTTC. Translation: CASTFGIQETQYF.

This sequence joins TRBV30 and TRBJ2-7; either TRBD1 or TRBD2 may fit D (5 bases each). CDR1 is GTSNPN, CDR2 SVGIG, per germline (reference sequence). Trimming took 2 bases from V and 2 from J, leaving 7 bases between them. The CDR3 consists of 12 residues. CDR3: CAWSRGTYEQYF. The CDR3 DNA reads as TGTGCCTGGAGTCGGGGCACCTACGAGCAGTACTTC.

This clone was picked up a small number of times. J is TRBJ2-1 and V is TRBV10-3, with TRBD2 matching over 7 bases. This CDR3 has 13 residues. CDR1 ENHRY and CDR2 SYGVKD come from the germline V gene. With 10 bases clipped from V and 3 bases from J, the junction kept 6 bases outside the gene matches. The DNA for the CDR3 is TGTGCCACCCGCGGGGGAAACTACAATGAGCAGTTCTTC. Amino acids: CATRGGNYNEQFF.

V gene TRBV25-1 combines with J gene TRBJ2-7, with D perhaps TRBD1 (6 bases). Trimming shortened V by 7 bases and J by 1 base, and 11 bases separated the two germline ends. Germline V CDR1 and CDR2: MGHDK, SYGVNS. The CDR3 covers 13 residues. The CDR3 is CASKRTGSYEQYF. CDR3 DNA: TGTGCCAGCAAAAGAACAGGGTCCTACGAGCAGTACTTC.

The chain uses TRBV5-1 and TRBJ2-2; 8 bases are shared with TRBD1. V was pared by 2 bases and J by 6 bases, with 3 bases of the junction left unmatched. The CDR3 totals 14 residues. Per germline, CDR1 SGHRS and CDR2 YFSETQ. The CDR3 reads CASSLKQGAGELFF. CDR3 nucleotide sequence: TGCGCCAGCAGCTTAAAACAGGGGGCCGGGGAGCTGTTTTTT. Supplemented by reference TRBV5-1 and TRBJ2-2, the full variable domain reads KAGVTQTPRYLIKTRGQQVTLSCSPISGHRSVSWYQQTPGQGLQFLFEYFSETQRNKGNFPGRFSGRQFSNSRSEMNVSTLELGDSALYLCASSLKQGAGELFFGEGSRLTVL.

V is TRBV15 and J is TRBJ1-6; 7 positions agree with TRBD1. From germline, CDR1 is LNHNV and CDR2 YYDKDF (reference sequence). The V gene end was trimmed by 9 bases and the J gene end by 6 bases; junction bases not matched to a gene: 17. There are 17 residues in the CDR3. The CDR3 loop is CATRTRQGMVGNSPLHF. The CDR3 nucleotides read TGTGCCACACGGACTCGACAGGGAATGGTGGGTAATTCACCCCTCCACTTT.

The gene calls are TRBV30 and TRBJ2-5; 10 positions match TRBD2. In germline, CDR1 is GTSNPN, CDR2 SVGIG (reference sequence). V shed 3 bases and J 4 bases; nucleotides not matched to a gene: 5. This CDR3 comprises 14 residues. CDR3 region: CAWRPGLAIETQYF. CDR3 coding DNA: TGTGCCTGGAGGCCGGGACTAGCGATAGAGACCCAGTACTTC.

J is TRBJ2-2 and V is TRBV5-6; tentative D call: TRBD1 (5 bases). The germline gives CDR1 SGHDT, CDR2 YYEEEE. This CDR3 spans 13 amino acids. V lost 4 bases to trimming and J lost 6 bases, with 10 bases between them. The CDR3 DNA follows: TGTGCCAGCAGCCAACCAGGGTCCGGGGAGCTGTTTTTT. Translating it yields CASSQPGSGELFF.

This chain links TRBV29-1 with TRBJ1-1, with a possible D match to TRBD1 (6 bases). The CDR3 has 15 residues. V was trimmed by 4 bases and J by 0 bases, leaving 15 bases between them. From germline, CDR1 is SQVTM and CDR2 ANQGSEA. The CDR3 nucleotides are TGCAGCGTTGGGTCAGGGGCACTTATGAACACTGAAGCTTTCTTT. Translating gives CSVGSGALMNTEAFF.

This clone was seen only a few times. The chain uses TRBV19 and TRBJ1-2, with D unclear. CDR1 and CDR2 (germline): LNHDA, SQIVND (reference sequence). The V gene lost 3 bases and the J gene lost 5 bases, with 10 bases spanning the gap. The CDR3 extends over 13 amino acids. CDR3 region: CASSMSQAYGYTF. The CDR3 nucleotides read TGTGCCAGTAGTATGAGTCAAGCGTATGGCTACACCTTC.

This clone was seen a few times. This chain's CDR3 is CASSLAYPGNTIYF. The CDR3 nucleotides read TGTGCCAGCAGCTTAGCTTACCCTGGAAACACCATATATTTT. The rearrangement links TRBV7-3 to TRBJ1-3; D is ambiguous. Trimming took off 2 bases at V and 2 bases at J, with 7 bases between the two ends. In germline, CDR1 is SGHTA, CDR2 FQGTGA. The CDR3 sequence is 14 residues long.

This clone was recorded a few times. CDR3 coding DNA: TGTGCCAGCAGCCAAGCTCCCCTCTCCACTGAAGCTTTCTTT. It codes for CASSQAPLSTEAFF. The chain employs TRBV14 and TRBJ1-1; D uncertain. CDR1 SGHDN and CDR2 FVKESK come from the germline V gene. Trimming removed 1 base at V and 4 bases at J, with 10 bases between. CDR3 length: 14 residues.

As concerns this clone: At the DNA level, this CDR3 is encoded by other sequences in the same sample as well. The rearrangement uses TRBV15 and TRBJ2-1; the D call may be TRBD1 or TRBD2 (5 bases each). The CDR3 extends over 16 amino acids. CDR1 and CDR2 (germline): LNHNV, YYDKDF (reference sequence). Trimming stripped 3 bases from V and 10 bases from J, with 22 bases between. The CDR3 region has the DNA TGTGCCACCAGCAGCCGAGTCGGGGTTCAGGGTGGGGAGCAGTTCTTC. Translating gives CATSSRVGVQGGEQFF.

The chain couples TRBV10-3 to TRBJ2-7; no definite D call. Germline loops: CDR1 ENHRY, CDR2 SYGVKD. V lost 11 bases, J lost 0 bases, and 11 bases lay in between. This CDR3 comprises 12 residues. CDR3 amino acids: CAHSQSSYEQYF. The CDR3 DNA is TGTGCCCATAGCCAGTCCTCCTACGAGCAGTACTTC.